What follows is one TCR beta chain and its context. Generated by immunoSEQ multiplex PCR, the TCRdb table keeps only in-frame clones and is missing some. The data hold around 470,000 clones, with around 90% observed a single time. This specimen belongs to a study of blood T cell repertoires in COVID-19. Study-level background: The cDNA or gDNA used as material had been derived from T cells, B-cell-depleted T cells, or PBMCs.

Which cohort a participant joined came from the clinical history participants gave. This TCR derives from a man aged 18 to 30 who had recovered from COVID-19. Material: PBMCs or T cells enriched from blood (not recorded which).

CDR3: CAMPGTAKFTLHF. In nucleotides, the CDR3 is TGTGCCATGCCCGGGACAGCTAAATTCACCCTCCACTTT. The chain uses TRBV25-1 and TRBJ1-6; TRBD1 matches at 7 bases. The CDR3 is 13 residues long. The V and J ends lost 10 bases and 14 bases, in that order; junction bases with no gene match: 14. Germline CDR1 MGHDK, CDR2 SYGVNS.